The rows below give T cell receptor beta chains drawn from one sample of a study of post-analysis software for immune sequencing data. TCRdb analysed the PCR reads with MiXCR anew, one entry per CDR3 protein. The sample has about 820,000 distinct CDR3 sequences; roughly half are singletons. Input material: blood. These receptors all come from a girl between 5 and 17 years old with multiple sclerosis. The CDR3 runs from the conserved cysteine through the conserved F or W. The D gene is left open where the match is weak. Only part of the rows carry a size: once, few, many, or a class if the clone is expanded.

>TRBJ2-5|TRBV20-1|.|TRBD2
TGCAGTGCTGGAAGACTAGCGGAGTACCAAGAGACCCAGTACTTC
CSAGRLAEYQETQYF
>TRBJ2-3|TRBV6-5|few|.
TGTGCCAGCAGTATGTTGGACGAGTGGACAGATACGCAGTATTTT
CASSMLDEWTDTQYF
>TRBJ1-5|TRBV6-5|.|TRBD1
TGTGCCAGCAGTTACCGACTTCGACAGGGACCATCCTCCCTACTTAGCAATCAGCCCCAGCATTTT
CASSYRLRQGPSSLLSNQPQHF
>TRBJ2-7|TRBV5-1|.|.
TGCGCCAGCAGCTTGAGTCCTGGCCTGGGCGAGCAGTACTTC
CASSLSPGLGEQYF
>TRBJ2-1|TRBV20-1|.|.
TGCAGTGCTAGAGAGCAGAGCTCCTACAATGAGCAGTTCTTC
CSAREQSSYNEQFF
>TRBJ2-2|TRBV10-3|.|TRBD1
TGTGCCATCAGTGAGAGATCGACAGGGGGCGGGGTATTTGGGGAGCTGTTTTTT
CAISERSTGGGVFGELFF
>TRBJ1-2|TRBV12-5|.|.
TGTGCTAGTGGTTTGGGACAGGATACTGGCTACACCTTC
CASGLGQDTGYTF
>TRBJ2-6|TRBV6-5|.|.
TGTGCCAGCCTGGTAACCGAAGCCTCTGGGGCCAACGTCCTGACTTTC
CASLVTEASGANVLTF
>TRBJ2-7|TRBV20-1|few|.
TGCAGTGCTAGAGGCCGCGTGGTTTCCAGCTCCTACGAGCAGTACTTC
CSARGRVVSSSYEQYF
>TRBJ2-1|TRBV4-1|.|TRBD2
TGCGCCAGCAGCCTATCCGACAGGGGACTAGCGGGAGCTGAGCAGTTCTTC
CASSLSDRGLAGAEQFF
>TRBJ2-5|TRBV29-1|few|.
TGCAGCGTTGAAATTTCGGGGACCCACCTCGTCGAGACCCAGTACTTC
CSVEISGTHLVETQYF
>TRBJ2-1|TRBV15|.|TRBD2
TGTGCCACCAGCAGAGATCTGGTTTTCCGAGCGGGGGGCCCCTACAATGAGCAGTTCTTC
CATSRDLVFRAGGPYNEQFF
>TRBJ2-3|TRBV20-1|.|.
TGCAGTGCTAGAGCTTGGGACGACCACACAGATACGCAGTATTTT
CSARAWDDHTDTQYF
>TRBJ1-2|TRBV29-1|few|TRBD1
TGCAGCGTTCAGACAGGGAGTACTAACTATGGCTACACCTTC
CSVQTGSTNYGYTF
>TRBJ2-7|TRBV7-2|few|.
TGTGCCAGCACAAAGCAGGCTACTTTCTACGAGCAGTACTTC
CASTKQATFYEQYF
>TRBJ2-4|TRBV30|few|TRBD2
TGTGCCTGGAGTGGGCTAGCGGGAAACATTCAGTACTTC
CAWSGLAGNIQYF
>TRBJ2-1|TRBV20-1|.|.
TGCAGTGCTAGCGACTACAGGGAGAATTCGGGCAATGAGCAGTTCTTC
CSASDYRENSGNEQFF
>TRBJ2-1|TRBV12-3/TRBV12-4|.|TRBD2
TGTGCCAGCAGTCCGAACCGGGGACTAGCGGAGATCTACAATGAGCAGTTCTTC
CASSPNRGLAEIYNEQFF
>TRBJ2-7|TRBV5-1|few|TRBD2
TGCGCCAGCAGCAGGACTAGCGCGAGCTACGAGCAGTACTTC
CASSRTSASYEQYF
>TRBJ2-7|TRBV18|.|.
TGTGCCAGCTCACCGGGAGTATACGAGCAGTACTTC
CASSPGVYEQYF
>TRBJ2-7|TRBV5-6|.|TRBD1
TGTGCCAGCAGTAGCCCGGGACAGGGTCTTCACGAGCAGTACTTC
CASSSPGQGLHEQYF
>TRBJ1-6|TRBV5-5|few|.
TGTGCCAGCAGCTTAGGGTCATCACCCCTCCACTTT
CASSLGSSPLHF
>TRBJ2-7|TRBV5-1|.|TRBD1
TGCGCCAGCAGACGCCGTGGACAGGGCTACGAGCAGTACTTC
CASRRRGQGYEQYF
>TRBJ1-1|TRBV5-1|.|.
TGCGCCAGCAGCTTGTCCCGTGGACAGCAGAACACTGAAGCTTTCTTT
CASSLSRGQQNTEAFF
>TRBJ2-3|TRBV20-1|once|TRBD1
TGCAGTGCTAGAGTCCTGACAGGGGGCACAGATACGCAGTATTTT
CSARVLTGGTDTQYF
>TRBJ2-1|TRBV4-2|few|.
TGTGCCAGCGGCCAAAGAGTGTACAATGAGCAGTTCTTC
CASGQRVYNEQFF
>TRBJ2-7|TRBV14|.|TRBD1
TGTGCCAGCAGCCTCACAGGGGGCTTTGGCTACGAGCAGTACTTC
CASSLTGGFGYEQYF
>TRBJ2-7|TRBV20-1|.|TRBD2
TGCAGTGCGGCTAGCGGGATTATCTCCTACAATGAGCAGTACTTC
CSAASGIISYNEQYF
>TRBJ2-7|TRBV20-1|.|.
TGCAGTGCTAGAGCGGTTTTGGCAGCTAGGAGCTCCTACGAGCAGTACTTC
CSARAVLAARSSYEQYF
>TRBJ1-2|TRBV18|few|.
TGTGCCAGCTCACCTAATAACTATGGCTACACCTTC
CASSPNNYGYTF
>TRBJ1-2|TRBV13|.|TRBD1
TGTGCCAGCAGTTTGGGGATGACAGGGTCGGCGAGGGGCTATGGCTACACCTTC
CASSLGMTGSARGYGYTF
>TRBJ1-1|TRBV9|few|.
TGTGCCAGCACCGGAGGAACAGGCTTGAACACTGAAGCTTTCTTT
CASTGGTGLNTEAFF
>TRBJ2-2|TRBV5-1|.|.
TGCGCCAGCAGCTTGGTGGGGGCCAGTGAGGGAACCGGGGAGCTGTTTTTT
CASSLVGASEGTGELFF
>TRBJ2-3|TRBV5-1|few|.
TGTGCCAGCAGCTTAGGGTCGGCAGATACGCAGTATTTT
CASSLGSADTQYF
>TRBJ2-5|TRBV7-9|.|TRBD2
TGTGCCAGCAGACCTCACCTGGGCCTAGCGGTCGTCAAACAAGAGACCCAGTACTTC
CASRPHLGLAVVKQETQYF
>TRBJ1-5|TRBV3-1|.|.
TGTGCCAGCAGCCAAGCTTCGTCCGGCAATCAGCCCCAGCATTTT
CASSQASSGNQPQHF
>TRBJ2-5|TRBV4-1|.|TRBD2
TGCGCCAGCAGCCGAATTAGCGGGGGGGCCGATAAAGAGACCCAGTACTTC
CASSRISGGADKETQYF
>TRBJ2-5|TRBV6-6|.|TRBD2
TGTGCCAGCAGTCTCCTGACTAGCGGGAGTGTAGAGACCCAGTACTTC
CASSLLTSGSVETQYF
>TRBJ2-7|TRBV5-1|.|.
TGCGCCAGCAGCTTGGAACTGGCTCTCCCCGGCAGTTACGAGCAGTACTTC
CASSLELALPGSYEQYF
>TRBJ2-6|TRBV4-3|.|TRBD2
TGCGCCAGCAGCCCGCGGACTAGCGGCTATTACTCTGGGGCCAACGTCCTGACTTTC
CASSPRTSGYYSGANVLTF
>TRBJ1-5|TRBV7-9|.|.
TGTGCCAGCAGCTTAGTGGGGCCCGGGGGCCATCAGCCCCAGCATTTT
CASSLVGPGGHQPQHF
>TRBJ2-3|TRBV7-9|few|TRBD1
TGTGCCAGCAGCTACCGACAGGGGGATACAGATACGCAGTATTTT
CASSYRQGDTDTQYF
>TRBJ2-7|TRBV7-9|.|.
TGTGCCAGCAGCACGGTGGTCTACGAGCAGTACTTC
CASSTVVYEQYF
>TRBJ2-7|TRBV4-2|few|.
TGTGCCAGCAGCCAAGACGACTATCTCATTCCCTACGAGCAGTACTTC
CASSQDDYLIPYEQYF
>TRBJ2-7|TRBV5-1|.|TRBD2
TGCGCCAGCAGCACCACCACCATGATCACTAGCGGGCGTCTCTACGAGCAGTACTTC
CASSTTTMITSGRLYEQYF
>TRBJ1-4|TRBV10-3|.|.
TGTGCCATCACAAAGGCGGCGAATGAAAAACTGTTTTTT
CAITKAANEKLFF
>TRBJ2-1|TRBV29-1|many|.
TGCAGCGCGGATTTAGTCGCCAATGAGCAGTTCTTC
CSADLVANEQFF
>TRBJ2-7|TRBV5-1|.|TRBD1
TGCGCCAGCAGCTGGAGGGACAGGAATAACGACGAGCAGTACTTC
CASSWRDRNNDEQYF
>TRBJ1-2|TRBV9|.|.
TGTGCCAGCAGCGTACTTGCGGGGCCTACTAACTATGGCTACACCTTC
CASSVLAGPTNYGYTF
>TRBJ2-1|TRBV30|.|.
TGTGCCTGGAGTGTATTGAGCGGAGTCTACAATGAGCAGTTCTTC
CAWSVLSGVYNEQFF
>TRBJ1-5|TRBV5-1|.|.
TGCGCCAGCAGCTTGGGGACACATAGCAATCAGCCCCAGCATTTT
CASSLGTHSNQPQHF